The 21 T cell receptor beta chains listed next were all sequenced from one sample in a study of beta chain features in type 1 diabetes. These receptors' targets are unknown. General study points: Type 1 diabetes patients showed a moderate but significant shortening of TCRB CDR3s in all four CD4+ subsets.

The sequenced template was cDNA made from the entire isolated RNA. Data came from immunoSEQ multiplex PCR; TCRdb stores just in-frame clones and leaves some out. The data contain under 850,000 clones, over 10% of them singletons. The sequenced sample consisted of naive CD4+ T cells from blood. The receptors come from a man aged 18-30 years with type 1 diabetes.

Only a few counts were recorded for this clone. This chain joins TRBV30 and TRBJ1-2; maybe TRBD1 (5 bases). CDR1 and CDR2 from the germline V gene are GTSNPN and SVGIG (reference sequence). V lost 0 bases, J lost 3 bases, and 11 bases lay in between. The CDR3 is made up of 14 amino acids. In DNA form, the CDR3 reads TGTGCCTGGAGTGTGGGGCACGGGGACTATGGCTACACCTTC. Translated: CAWSVGHGDYGYTF.

The CDR3 region has the DNA TGTGCCAGCAGCGTACAGGTGGTTGAGCAGTTCTTC. Protein: CASSVQVVEQFF. The chain combines TRBV11-3 with TRBJ2-1; D might be TRBD1 (5 bases). CDR1 SGHNT and CDR2 YENEEA come from the germline V gene. V lost 5 bases to trimming and J lost 9 bases, with 11 bases between them. This CDR3 has 12 residues.

The chain's CDR3 is CASSPYREGSRQPQHF. The CDR3 DNA reads TGTGCCAGCAGTCCGTACAGGGAAGGGTCCAGGCAGCCCCAGCATTTT. The rearrangement uses TRBV28 and TRBJ1-5, with a possible D match to TRBD1 (6 bases). Germline lookup yields CDR1 MDHEN and CDR2 SYDVKM. The CDR3 has 16 amino acids. Trimming removed 5 bases at V and 7 bases at J, with 21 bases between.

The chain couples TRBV7-9 to TRBJ1-2; 7 nucleotides line up with TRBD1. From germline, CDR1 is SEHNR and CDR2 FQNEAQ (reference sequence). V shed 6 bases, J shed 6 bases, and the junction held 10 bases outside the gene matches. CDR3 length: 14 amino acids. The CDR3 DNA reads TGTGCCAGCAGTCGGACAGGAAGTACAAATGGCTACACCTTC. Translated, it gives CASSRTGSTNGYTF.

This clone appeared a few times. Germline is not matched at one junction end, which may reflect a read error. The chain carries TRBV7-7 and TRBJ2-5, with TRBD2 identical over 13 bases. Looked up from germline, CDR1 is SSHAT and CDR2 is FNYEAQ (reference sequence). The CDR3 contains 16 residues. The CDR3, as DNA: TGTGCTAGCAGCTTTGGACTAGCGGGGGCTCAAGAGACCCAGTACTTC. It yields the protein CASSFGLAGAQETQYF.

This clone was recorded a few times. The chain links TRBV30 to TRBJ1-2; D gene unclear. There are 14 residues in the CDR3. CDR1 is GTSNPN and CDR2 is SVGIG in the germline V gene (reference sequence). The germline V and J ends were trimmed by 4 bases and 2 bases, with 14 bases remaining between them. CDR3 nucleotides: TGTGCCTGGAAGACACGGATTCTAAACTATGGCTACACCTTC. Translating gives CAWKTRILNYGYTF.

This clone was detected a few times. The chain has TRBV7-9 and TRBJ2-5; D remains unclear. This CDR3 is 13 amino acids long. V lost 2 bases to trimming and J lost 5 bases, with 9 bases between them. Per germline, CDR1 SEHNR and CDR2 FQNEAQ (reference sequence). This CDR3 reads CASSLMVRETQYF. The CDR3 bases are TGTGCCAGCAGCTTAATGGTACGGGAGACCCAGTACTTC.

This sequence joins TRBV5-1 and TRBJ1-2; the D gene is possibly TRBD1 (5 bases). V was clipped by 3 bases and J by 7 bases, with 19 bases between them. Germline V lookup: CDR1 SGHRS, CDR2 YFSETQ. The CDR3 spans 15 residues. CDR3 protein: CASSSFQRGVVGYTF. In nucleotides, the CDR3 is TGCGCCAGCAGCTCCTTCCAGAGAGGGGTCGTTGGCTACACCTTC.

CDR3 in amino acids: CSVSGGLGNEQFF. CDR3 sequence (DNA): TGCAGCGTATCGGGGGGGTTAGGGAATGAGCAGTTCTTC. The chain uses TRBV29-1 and TRBJ2-1, with 8 nucleotides matching TRBD2. The V gene's germline CDR1 is SQVTM and CDR2 ANQGSEA. V dropped 6 bases and J dropped 7; count of bases not matched to a gene: 8. The CDR3 loop spans 13 amino acids.

The chain is built from TRBV6-5 and TRBJ2-7; tentative D call: TRBD1 (6 bases). In germline, CDR1 is MNHEY, CDR2 SVGAGI. Trimming took off 6 bases at V and 1 base at J, with 16 bases between the two ends. This CDR3 is 15 amino acids long. CDR3 amino acids: CASSRNREISYEQYF. DNA for the CDR3: TGTGCCAGCAGCAGGAACAGGGAGATTTCCTACGAGCAGTACTTC.

This clone has just a few counts. V is TRBV10-2 and J is TRBJ2-5; 8 nucleotides align to TRBD2. CDR1 is WSHSY, CDR2 SAAADI, per germline. CDR3 length equals 15 residues. The V and J ends lost 2 bases and 1 base, in that order; junction bases with no gene match: 3. The CDR3: CASSEIAGGQETQYF. The CDR3 DNA sequence: TGCGCCAGCAGTGAGATCGCGGGGGGCCAAGAGACCCAGTACTTC.

The sample holds a few counts of this clone. The chain couples TRBV2 to TRBJ2-5; TRBD1 aligns across 7 bases. Germline V lookup: CDR1 SNHLY, CDR2 FYNNEI. There are 14 residues in the CDR3. The V and J ends lost 6 bases and 2 bases, in that order; junction bases with no gene match: 6. CDR3: CASSPTGQQETQYF. CDR3 nucleotide sequence: TGTGCCAGCAGCCCGACAGGGCAGCAAGAGACCCAGTACTTC.

V usage is TRBV25-1 and J usage is TRBJ1-4; weak D call: TRBD1 (5 bases). V was clipped by 6 bases and J by 5 bases, with 13 bases between them. From germline, CDR1 is MGHDK and CDR2 SYGVNS. CDR3 length equals 14 residues. CDR3 nucleotides: TGTGCCAGCAGCAAAGGGGCGTCAAATGAAAAACTGTTTTTT. Protein sequence: CASSKGASNEKLFF.

The chain carries TRBV5-1 and TRBJ2-5, with TRBD2 matching over 9 bases. The J segment lost 5 bases and the V segment lost 3 bases, leaving 5 bases of the junction unmatched. The CDR3 is 14 amino acids. CDR1 is SGHRS and CDR2 is YFSETQ in the germline V gene. CDR3 loop: CASSYPGLAETQYF. The CDR3 DNA is TGCGCCAGCAGCTACCCGGGACTAGCCGAGACCCAGTACTTC. The entire variable domain, with the rest obtained from reference TRBV5-1 and TRBJ2-5, is as follows: KAGVTQTPRYLIKTRGQQVTLSCSPISGHRSVSWYQQTPGQGLQFLFEYFSETQRNKGNFPGRFSGRQFSNSRSEMNVSTLELGDSALYLCASSYPGLAETQYFGPGTRLLVL.

Only a few counts were recorded for this clone. The chain recombines TRBV2 with TRBJ1-2, with a weak D call TRBD1 (5 bases). Germline CDR1 reads SNHLY; CDR2 reads FYNNEI. Between the trimmed V and J ends, which lost 1 base and 4 bases, there was a span of 16 bases. This CDR3 comprises 16 residues. The CDR3 loop reads CASSEESRVFSYGYTF. Written as DNA, the CDR3 is TGTGCCAGCAGTGAAGAGAGCAGGGTTTTTAGCTATGGCTACACCTTC.

V is TRBV7-9 and J is TRBJ2-7; 7 bases match TRBD1. CDR1 is SEHNR, CDR2 FQNEAQ, per germline (reference sequence). J was trimmed by 3 bases and V by 5 bases; bases with no gene match: 7. The CDR3 loop spans 14 amino acids. The CDR3 protein is CASSQTGTVYEQYF. The DNA of the CDR3 is TGTGCCAGCAGCCAGACCGGGACAGTCTACGAGCAGTACTTC.

This clone has a handful of counts. The CDR3 bases are TGTGCCTGGAGTGTACAAGCGTCGGATGAGCAGTTCTTC. Encoded protein: CAWSVQASDEQFF. J is TRBJ2-1 and V is TRBV30; D is uncertain. V was trimmed by 0 bases and J by 8 bases, leaving 11 bases between them. Per the germline V gene, CDR1 is GTSNPN and CDR2 is SVGIG (reference sequence). This CDR3 is 13 amino acids long.

The chain has TRBV25-1 and TRBJ2-1; D perhaps matches TRBD1 (5 bases). V lost 3 bases and J lost 6, with 18 bases in between. Germline V gene lookup returns CDR1 MGHDK and CDR2 SYGVNS. The CDR3 runs to 16 residues. The CDR3 region is CASSDSGPKIPNEQFF. In nucleotides, the CDR3 is TGTGCCAGCAGTGATTCAGGGCCCAAGATTCCCAATGAGCAGTTCTTC.

This clone was seen a few times. The chain employs TRBV6-4 and TRBJ1-2, with D hard to call. The CDR3 contains 15 residues. Trimming took 6 bases from V and 0 from J, leaving 14 bases between them. The germline V gene encodes CDR1 MRHNA and CDR2 SNTAGT. The CDR3 loop is CASRDPGAPNYGYTF. As DNA, the CDR3 is TGTGCCAGCAGGGACCCTGGCGCACCTAACTATGGCTACACCTTC.

This clone was counted between two and nine times. The chain carries TRBV6-5 and TRBJ2-3; 12 positions match TRBD2. In germline, CDR1 is MNHEY, CDR2 SVGAGI. With 4 bases clipped from V and 1 base from J, the junction kept 3 bases outside the gene matches. The CDR3 is 16 amino acids. The CDR3 coding sequence is TGTGCCAGCAGTTTACTAGCGGGGGGACGCACAGATACGCAGTATTTT. Its protein is CASSLLAGGRTDTQYF.

The rearrangement uses TRBV6-5 and TRBJ2-5, with D tentatively TRBD1 (6 bases). Trimming shortened V by 5 bases and J by 5 bases, and 12 bases separated the two germline ends. Germline V CDR1 and CDR2: MNHEY, SVGAGI. The CDR3 totals 13 residues. The CDR3 protein is CASSEIDRETQYF. The CDR3 DNA sequence: TGTGCCAGCAGTGAAATTGACAGGGAGACCCAGTACTTC.